A selection of T cell receptor beta chains follows, all from one sample in a study of blood T cell repertoires in COVID-19. Some clones are missing from TCRdb's copy, which holds only in-frame ones; the method was immunoSEQ multiplex PCR. The sample consists of around 200,000 clones, roughly nine tenths of them appearing once. Input material: peripheral blood. Receptors were obtained from a man aged 70-80 years with active or convalescent COVID-19. Each CDR3 is given without its conserved first and last residue. The order of the fields is CDR3 protein, V gene, D gene. A D gene is named only where the DNA matches it firmly.

CDR3 protein: ASSPQIEAF
V gene: TRBV7-8
D gene: NA

CDR3 protein: ASSVAPVPVTEAF
V gene: TRBV9
D gene: NA

CDR3 protein: AWSPIDRLPVGPGGYT
V gene: TRBV30
D gene: NA

CDR3 protein: ASRTGGAYYGYT
V gene: TRBV27
D gene: TRBD1

CDR3 protein: ASSLSSGNNEQF
V gene: TRBV5-4
D gene: TRBD2

CDR3 protein: ASSELWTGGETQY
V gene: TRBV2
D gene: TRBD1

CDR3 protein: ASSQSHPGDTQY
V gene: TRBV3-1/TRBV3-2
D gene: NA

CDR3 protein: ASSWKRAQGQETQY
V gene: TRBV19
D gene: NA

CDR3 protein: ASSSRGWGDTNEKLF
V gene: TRBV28
D gene: NA

CDR3 protein: ASSQGDRGFSTDTQY
V gene: TRBV5-8
D gene: TRBD1

CDR3 protein: ASSLLNSPLH
V gene: TRBV28
D gene: NA

CDR3 protein: ASSYLRTSRRGNEQF
V gene: TRBV6-2/TRBV6-3
D gene: TRBD2

CDR3 protein: ASSSITGMSEQY
V gene: TRBV28
D gene: NA

CDR3 protein: ATSDFYLAGGHGELF
V gene: TRBV24-1
D gene: TRBD2

CDR3 protein: ASNTIGKSYNSPLH
V gene: TRBV28
D gene: NA

CDR3 protein: ASSLQSAGLSYNEQF
V gene: TRBV7-6
D gene: NA

CDR3 protein: SVEDPLAGIALVAGYGYT
V gene: TRBV29-1
D gene: NA

CDR3 protein: ASSLRQGRFGNTIY
V gene: TRBV14
D gene: TRBD1

CDR3 protein: ASSPPGATGELF
V gene: TRBV28
D gene: NA

CDR3 protein: ASSLSGYNEQF
V gene: TRBV12-3/TRBV12-4
D gene: NA

CDR3 protein: ASSIATGWDGYT
V gene: TRBV19
D gene: TRBD1

CDR3 protein: ASSSSGGRNTIY
V gene: TRBV6-2/TRBV6-3
D gene: NA

CDR3 protein: ASSLWTGGVQPQH
V gene: TRBV7-2
D gene: TRBD1

CDR3 protein: ASRGGQNYGYT
V gene: TRBV5-1
D gene: NA

CDR3 protein: ASSAGTGSTEAF
V gene: TRBV10-1
D gene: TRBD1

CDR3 protein: ASSLGGPSYEQY
V gene: TRBV11-3
D gene: NA

CDR3 protein: ASSPPEGNSPLH
V gene: TRBV18
D gene: NA

CDR3 protein: ATSRDLALSYNEQF
V gene: TRBV15
D gene: NA

CDR3 protein: ASRVKTVQETQY
V gene: TRBV2
D gene: NA

CDR3 protein: ASGRWGGDYGYT
V gene: TRBV5-1
D gene: NA

CDR3 protein: ASRPRTGGGETQY
V gene: TRBV4-3
D gene: NA

CDR3 protein: ASSLAGAGLPDTQY
V gene: TRBV7-2
D gene: NA

CDR3 protein: ASSPLPGEDYGYT
V gene: TRBV18
D gene: NA

CDR3 protein: ASSYLGDSEQF
V gene: TRBV6-2/TRBV6-3
D gene: NA

CDR3 protein: ATSGRTSGNEQF
V gene: TRBV15
D gene: TRBD2